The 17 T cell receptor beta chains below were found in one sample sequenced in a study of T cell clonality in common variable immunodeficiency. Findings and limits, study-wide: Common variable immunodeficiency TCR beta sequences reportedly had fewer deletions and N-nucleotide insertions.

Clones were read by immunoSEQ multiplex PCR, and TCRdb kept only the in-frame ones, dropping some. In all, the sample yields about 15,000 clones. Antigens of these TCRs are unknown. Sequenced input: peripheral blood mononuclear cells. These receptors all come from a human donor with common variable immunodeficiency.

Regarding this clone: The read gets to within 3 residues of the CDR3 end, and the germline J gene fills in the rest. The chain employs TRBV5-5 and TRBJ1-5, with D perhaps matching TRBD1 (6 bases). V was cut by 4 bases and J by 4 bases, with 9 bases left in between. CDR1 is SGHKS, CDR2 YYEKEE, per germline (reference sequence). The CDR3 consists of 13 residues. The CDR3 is CASSMDSNQPQHF. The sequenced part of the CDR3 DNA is TGTGCCAGCAGCATGGACAGTAATCAGCCC.

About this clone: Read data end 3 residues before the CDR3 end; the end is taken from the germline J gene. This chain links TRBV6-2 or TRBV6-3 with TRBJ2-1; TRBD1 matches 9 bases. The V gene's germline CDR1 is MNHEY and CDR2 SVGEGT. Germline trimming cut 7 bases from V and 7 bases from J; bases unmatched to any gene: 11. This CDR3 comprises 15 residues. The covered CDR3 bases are TGTGCCAGCATCCCAGAGGACAGGGGAAGGAATGAG. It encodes CASIPEDRGRNE. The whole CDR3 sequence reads CASIPEDRGRNEQFF.

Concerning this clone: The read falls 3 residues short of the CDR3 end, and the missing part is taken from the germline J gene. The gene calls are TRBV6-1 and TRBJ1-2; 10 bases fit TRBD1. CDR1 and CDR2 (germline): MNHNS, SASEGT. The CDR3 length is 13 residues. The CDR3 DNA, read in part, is TGTGCCAGCAGTGAGGACAGGGGGAGCGGC. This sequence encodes CASSEDRGSG. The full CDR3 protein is CASSEDRGSGYTF.

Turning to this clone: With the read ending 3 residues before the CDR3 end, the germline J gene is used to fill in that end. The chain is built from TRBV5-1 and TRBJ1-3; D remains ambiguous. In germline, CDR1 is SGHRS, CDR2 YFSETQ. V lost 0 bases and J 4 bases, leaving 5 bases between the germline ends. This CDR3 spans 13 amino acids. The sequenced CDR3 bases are TGCGCCAGCAGCTTGGTAGGGGGAAACACC. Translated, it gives CASSLVGGNT. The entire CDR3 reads CASSLVGGNTIYF.

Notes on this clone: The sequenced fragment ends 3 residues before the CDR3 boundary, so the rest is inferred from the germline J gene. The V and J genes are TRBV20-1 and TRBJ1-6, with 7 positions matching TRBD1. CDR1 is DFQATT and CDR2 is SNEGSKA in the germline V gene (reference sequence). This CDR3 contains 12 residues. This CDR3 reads CSARQGVGALHF. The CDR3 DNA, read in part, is TGCAGTGCTAGACAGGGGGTGGGAGCC.

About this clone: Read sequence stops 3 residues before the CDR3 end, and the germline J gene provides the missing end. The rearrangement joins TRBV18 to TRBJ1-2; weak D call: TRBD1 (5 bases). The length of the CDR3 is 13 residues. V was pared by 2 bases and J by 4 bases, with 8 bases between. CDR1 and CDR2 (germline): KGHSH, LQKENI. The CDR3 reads CASSPDSTYGYTF. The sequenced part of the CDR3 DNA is TGTGCCAGCTCACCAGACAGCACCTATGGC.

CDR3 bases read: TGTGCCTCCCGGGACAGGGGTGGCGCAGATACG. Translated, it gives CASRDRGGADT. The entire CDR3 is CASRDRGGADTQYF. V usage is TRBV19 and J usage is TRBJ2-3; 10 bases match TRBD1. From the germline J gene comes the end of the CDR3, since the read stops 3 residues before it. The germline V gene encodes CDR1 LNHDA and CDR2 SQIVND (reference sequence). The CDR3 consists of 14 residues. Trimming removed 11 bases from V and 4 bases from J; junction bases left unmatched: 9.

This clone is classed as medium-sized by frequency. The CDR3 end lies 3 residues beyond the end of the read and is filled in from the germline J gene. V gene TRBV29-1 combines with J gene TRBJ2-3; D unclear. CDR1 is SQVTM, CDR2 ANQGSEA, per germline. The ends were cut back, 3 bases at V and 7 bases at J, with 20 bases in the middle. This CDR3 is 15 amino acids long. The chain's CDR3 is CSVDGGPGGANTQYF. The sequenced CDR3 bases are TGCAGCGTTGACGGCGGCCCCGGTGGAGCTAATACG.

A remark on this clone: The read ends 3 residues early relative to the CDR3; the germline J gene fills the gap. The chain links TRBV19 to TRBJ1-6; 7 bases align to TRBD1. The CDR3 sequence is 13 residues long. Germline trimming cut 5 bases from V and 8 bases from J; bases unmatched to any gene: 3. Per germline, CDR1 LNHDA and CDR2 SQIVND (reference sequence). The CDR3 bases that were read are TGTGCCAGTAGTGTCGGACAGGATTCACCC. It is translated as CASSVGQDSP. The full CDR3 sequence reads CASSVGQDSPLHF.

The DNA read from the CDR3 is TGTGCCAGCACCAGGAACAACGAG. It yields the protein CASTRNNE. The whole CDR3 protein is CASTRNNEQYF. The chain links TRBV2 to TRBJ2-7; D unresolved. Coverage ceases 3 residues before the CDR3 finishes, and the germline J gene fills in the end. Germline CDR1 is SNHLY and CDR2 is FYNNEI. Trimming cost V 7 bases and J 5 bases, with 9 bases left between them. The CDR3 runs 11 residues. Full variable domain (rest looked up from reference TRBV2 and TRBJ2-7): EPEVTQTPSHQVTQMGQEVILRCVPISNHLYFYWYRQILGQKVEFLVSFYNNEISEKSEIFDDQFSVERPDGSNFTLKIRSTKLEDSAMYFCASTRNNEQYFGPGTRLTVT.

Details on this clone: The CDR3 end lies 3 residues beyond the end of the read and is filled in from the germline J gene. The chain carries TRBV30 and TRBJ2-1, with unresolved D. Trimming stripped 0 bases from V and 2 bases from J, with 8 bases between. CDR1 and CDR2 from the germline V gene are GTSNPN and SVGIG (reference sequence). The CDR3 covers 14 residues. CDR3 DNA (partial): TGTGCCTGGAGTGTACCAGTCCCCTACAATGAG. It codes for CAWSVPVPYNE. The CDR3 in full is CAWSVPVPYNEQFF.

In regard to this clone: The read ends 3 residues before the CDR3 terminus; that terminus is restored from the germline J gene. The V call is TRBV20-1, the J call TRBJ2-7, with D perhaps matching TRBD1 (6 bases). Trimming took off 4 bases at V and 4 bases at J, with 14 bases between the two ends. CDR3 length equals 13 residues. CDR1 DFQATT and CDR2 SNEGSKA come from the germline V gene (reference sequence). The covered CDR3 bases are TGCAGTGCTACAGGACAGTCGCTTTACGAG. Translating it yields CSATGQSLYE. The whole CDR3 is CSATGQSLYEQYF.

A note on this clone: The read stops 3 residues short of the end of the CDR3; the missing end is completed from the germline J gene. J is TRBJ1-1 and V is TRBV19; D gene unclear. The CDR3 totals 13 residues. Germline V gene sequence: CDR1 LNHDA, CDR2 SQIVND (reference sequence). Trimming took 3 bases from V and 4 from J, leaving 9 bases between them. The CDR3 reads CASSIGLSTEAFF. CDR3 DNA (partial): TGTGCCAGTAGTATTGGACTGAGCACTGAA.

The CDR3: CASSLGHPVNTEAFF. CDR3 DNA, as far as it was read: TGCGCCAGCAGCTTAGGACACCCAGTGAACACTGAA. The J gene is TRBJ1-1, the V gene TRBV5-1; TRBD1 might be the D (5 bases). The read finishes 3 residues shy of the CDR3 end, and the germline J gene is used to complete it. With 2 bases removed from V and 0 bases from J, the gap between germline ends came to 11 bases. Germline V gene lookup returns CDR1 SGHRS and CDR2 YFSETQ. The CDR3 has 15 amino acids. The full variable domain, completed using reference TRBV5-1 and TRBJ1-1, is KAGVTQTPRYLIKTRGQQVTLSCSPISGHRSVSWYQQTPGQGLQFLFEYFSETQRNKGNFPGRFSGRQFSNSRSEMNVSTLELGDSALYLCASSLGHPVNTEAFFGQGTRLTVV.

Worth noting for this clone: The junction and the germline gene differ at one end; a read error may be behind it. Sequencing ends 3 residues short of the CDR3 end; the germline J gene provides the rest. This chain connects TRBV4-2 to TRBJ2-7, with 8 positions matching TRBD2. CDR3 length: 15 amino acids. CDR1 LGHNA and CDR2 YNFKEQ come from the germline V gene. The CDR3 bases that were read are TGCGCCAGCAGCCAAGGGGGACTAGATCAATACGAG. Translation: CASSQGGLDQYE. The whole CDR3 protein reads CASSQGGLDQYEQYF.

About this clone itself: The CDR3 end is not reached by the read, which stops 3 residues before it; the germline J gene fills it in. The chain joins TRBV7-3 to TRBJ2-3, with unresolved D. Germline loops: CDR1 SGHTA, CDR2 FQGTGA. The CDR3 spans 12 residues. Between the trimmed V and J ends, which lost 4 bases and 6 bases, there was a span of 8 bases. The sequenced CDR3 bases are TGTGCCAGCAGCTCTGGGCCCGATACG. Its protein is CASSSGPDT. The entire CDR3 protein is CASSSGPDTQYF.

CDR3 amino acids: CASSYPPSGTINEQYF. CDR3 DNA, as far as it was read: TGTGCCAGCAGTTACCCCCCCTCGGGGACAATCAACGAG. The chain is built from TRBV6-2 or TRBV6-3 and TRBJ2-7; tentatively, D is TRBD1 (6 bases). Read coverage stops 3 residues before the CDR3 terminus; the germline J gene supplies the remainder. Looked up from germline, CDR1 is MNHEY and CDR2 is SVGEGT. This CDR3 contains 16 residues. V shed 2 bases and J shed 5 bases, with 19 bases lying between them.